One sample yielded the 12 T cell receptor beta chains listed below, sequenced in a study of blood T cell repertoires in COVID-19 (dated by TCRdb to 2018 to 2020). Libraries were prepared through the immunoSEQ multiplex PCR assay. The clones in this table, taken by TCRdb from immuneACCESS, are in-frame only. Not every clone is retained; where verified, under half of the shortfall comes from an unresolved V gene, and the cause of the rest is unknown. Counted in this sample were approximately 260,000 clones; 80% to 90% of them appeared once. 3.5% to 5% of the sample belongs to the ten largest clones. Sequencing input: PBMCs or T cells enriched from blood (not recorded which). These receptors were taken from a man aged 25-40 years with acute COVID-19.

This clone showed up just once. The rearrangement joins TRBV5-5 to TRBJ1-1; D is unclear. Trimming left V 2 bases short and J 0 bases short, with 11 bases between. The CDR3 runs to 15 residues. Per the germline V gene, CDR1 is SGHKS and CDR2 is YYEKEE (reference sequence). The CDR3 DNA reads TGTGCCAGCAGCTTCGAGATAGTCCTGAACACTGAAGCTTTCTTT. Translation gives CASSFEIVLNTEAFF.

This chain connects TRBV30 to TRBJ2-3; 8 nucleotides align to TRBD2. CDR3 length equals 13 residues. The V and J ends lost 1 base and 9 bases, in that order; junction bases with no gene match: 6. Germline V gene lookup returns CDR1 GTSNPN and CDR2 SVGIG (reference sequence). Here the CDR3 reads CAWSEAGVGTQYF. Written as DNA, the CDR3 is TGTGCCTGGAGTGAAGCGGGAGTGGGCACGCAGTATTTT.

This clone was counted at least ten times. The chain combines TRBV5-5 with TRBJ1-2; D ambiguous. Trimming took 4 bases from V and 0 from J, leaving 19 bases between them. Germline CDR1 is SGHKS and CDR2 is YYEKEE (reference sequence). This CDR3 has 17 amino acids. The CDR3 spells CASSDGGFRVSNYGYTF. CDR3 coding DNA: TGTGCCAGCAGCGATGGAGGGTTTCGGGTGTCTAACTATGGCTACACCTTC.

The chain carries TRBV6-5 and TRBJ1-2, with D unresolved. V was clipped by 6 bases and J by 5 bases, with 7 bases between them. Germline V gene data show CDR1 as MNHEY and CDR2 as SVGAGI. CDR3 length: 11 residues. CDR3 sequence (DNA): TGTGCCAGCAGACAAATTTATGGCTACACCTTC. Its translation: CASRQIYGYTF.

The chain has TRBV10-1 and TRBJ2-2; 8 bases are a match to TRBD2. CDR1 WNHNN and CDR2 SYGVQD come from the germline V gene (reference sequence). The length of the CDR3 is 14 residues. The V and J ends lost 3 bases and 15 bases, in that order; junction bases with no gene match: 12. In DNA, the CDR3 is TGCGCCAGCAGTGATCGGCGGGGGGCCCGCCCGTTGTTTTTT. Translating gives CASSDRRGARPLFF.

The gene calls are TRBV7-6 and TRBJ2-7, with D possibly matching TRBD1 (5 bases). The germline V gene has CDR1 SGHVS and CDR2 FNYEAQ. Trimming left V 1 base short and J 3 bases short, with 13 bases between. This CDR3 contains 15 residues. The CDR3 sequence: CASSLGATENYEQYV. The CDR3 nucleotides read TGTGCCAGCAGCTTAGGTGCGACAGAGAACTACGAGCAGTACGTC.

J is TRBJ1-1 and V is TRBV19; D may be TRBD1 (5 bases). With 3 bases removed from V and 0 bases from J, the gap between germline ends came to 14 bases. CDR1 LNHDA and CDR2 SQIVND come from the germline V gene (reference sequence). This CDR3 has 16 residues. CDR3 amino acids: CASSIPRQTMNTEAFF. The CDR3, as DNA: TGTGCCAGTAGTATCCCCCGACAGACCATGAACACTGAAGCTTTCTTT.

This clone was observed a handful of times. This chain links TRBV5-6 with TRBJ1-5; D ambiguous. The V and J ends lost 1 base and 2 bases respectively, with 7 bases between them. Germline loops: CDR1 SGHDT, CDR2 YYEEEE. This CDR3 contains 14 residues. CDR3 amino acids: CASSLRVGNQPQHF. Here the CDR3 DNA reads TGTGCCAGCAGCTTGCGGGTTGGCAATCAGCCCCAGCATTTT.

The V and J genes are TRBV19 and TRBJ1-6; D not certain. The CDR3 runs 13 residues. The V and J ends lost 6 bases and 10 bases respectively, with 13 bases between them. The germline CDR1 and CDR2 sequences are LNHDA and SQIVND (reference sequence). CDR3 residues: CASSEGLRSPLHF. For the CDR3, the DNA is TGTGCCAGTAGCGAGGGTTTGAGGTCACCCCTCCACTTT.

This chain links TRBV6-1 with TRBJ1-2; no clear D gene. Between the trimmed V and J ends, which lost 3 bases and 2 bases, there was a span of 13 bases. The length of the CDR3 is 15 residues. Germline-derived CDR1 and CDR2 are MNHNS and SASEGT. The CDR3 loop reads CASSDQPPENYGYTF. The CDR3 DNA is TGTGCCAGCAGTGACCAGCCGCCGGAGAACTATGGCTACACCTTC.

The genes are TRBV18 and TRBJ1-3, with unresolved D. Looked up from germline, CDR1 is KGHSH and CDR2 is LQKENI. This CDR3 has 14 residues. Between the trimmed V and J ends, which lost 10 bases and 0 bases, there was a span of 13 bases. The CDR3 DNA reads as TGTGCCACCCGACCACGGGGCTCTGGAAACACCATATATTTT. Translation gives CATRPRGSGNTIYF.

The gene calls are TRBV25-1 and TRBJ1-4, with D unresolved. CDR1 and CDR2 from the germline V gene are MGHDK and SYGVNS. Trimming took 2 bases from V and 5 from J, leaving 9 bases between them. This CDR3 region has 14 residues. This CDR3 is CASSEASANEKLFF. In DNA, the CDR3 is TGTGCCAGCAGTGAAGCCAGCGCCAATGAAAAACTGTTTTTT.